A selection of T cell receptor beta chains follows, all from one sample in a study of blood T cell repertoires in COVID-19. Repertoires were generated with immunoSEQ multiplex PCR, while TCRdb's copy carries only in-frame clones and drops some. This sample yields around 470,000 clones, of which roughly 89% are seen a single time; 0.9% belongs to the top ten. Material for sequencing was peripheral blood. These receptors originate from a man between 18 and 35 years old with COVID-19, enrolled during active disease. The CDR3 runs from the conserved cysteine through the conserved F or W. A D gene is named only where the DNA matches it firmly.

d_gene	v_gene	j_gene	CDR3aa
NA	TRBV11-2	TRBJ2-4	CASSLGWEEGVSKNIQYF
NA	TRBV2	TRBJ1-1	CASGQVLMNTEAFF
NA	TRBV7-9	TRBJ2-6	CASSPGVSGANVLTF
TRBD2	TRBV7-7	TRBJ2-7	CASSPGGAWEQYF
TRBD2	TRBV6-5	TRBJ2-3	CASSSSPLAGEDTQYF
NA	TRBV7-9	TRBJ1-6	CATDSRNSPLHF
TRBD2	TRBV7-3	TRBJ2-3	CASSSGRSTDTQYF
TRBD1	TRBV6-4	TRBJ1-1	CASIRQGIRPKAFF
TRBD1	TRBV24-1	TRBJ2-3	CATSDRTGGTDTQYF
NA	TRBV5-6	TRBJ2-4	CASSYGLVLAKNIQYF
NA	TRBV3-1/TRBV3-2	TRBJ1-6	CASSYSSYNSPLHF
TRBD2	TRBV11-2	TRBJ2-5	CASSFSGSAGETQYF
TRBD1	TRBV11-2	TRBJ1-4	CASSSTLDRGPEKLFF
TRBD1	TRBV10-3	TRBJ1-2	CAIWEGTGGYTF
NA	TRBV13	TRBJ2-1	CASSRDLYNEQFF
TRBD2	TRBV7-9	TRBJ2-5	CASSASGGGVVRSQYF
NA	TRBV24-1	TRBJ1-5	CATSDPASNQPQHF
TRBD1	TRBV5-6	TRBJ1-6	CASSSQGSHNSPLHF
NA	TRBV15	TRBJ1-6	CATSRVTGQGSPLHF
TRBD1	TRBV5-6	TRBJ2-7	CASSPGQGSYEQYF
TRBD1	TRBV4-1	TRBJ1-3	CASSQDPTGGGNTIYF
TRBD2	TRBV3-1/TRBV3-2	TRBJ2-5	CASSPRLAGGGPETQYF
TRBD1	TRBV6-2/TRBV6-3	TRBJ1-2	CASSYGQGANYGYTF
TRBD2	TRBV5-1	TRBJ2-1	CASSFWSSQTSGAGEQFF
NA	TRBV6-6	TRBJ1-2	CASSYDRFYTF
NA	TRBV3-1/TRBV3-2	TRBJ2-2	CASSHEQGAGELFF
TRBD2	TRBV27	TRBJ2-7	CASSVSSRGGGPTEQYF
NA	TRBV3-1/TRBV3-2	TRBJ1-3	CASSRQGTGNTIYF
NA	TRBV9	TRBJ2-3	CASSVEADTQYF
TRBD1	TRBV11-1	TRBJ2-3	CASSSLTGGKDTQYF
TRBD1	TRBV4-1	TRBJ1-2	CASSQGTGRKDGYTF
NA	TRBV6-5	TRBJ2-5	CASSYGVLYQETQYF
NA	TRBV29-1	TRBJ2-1	CSVLGRSGLNEQFF
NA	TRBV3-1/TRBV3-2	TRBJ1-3	CASSQRSSGNTIYF
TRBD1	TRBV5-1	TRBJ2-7	CASSTRTGTYEQYF
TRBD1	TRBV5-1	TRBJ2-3	CASGGTGVSTDTQYF
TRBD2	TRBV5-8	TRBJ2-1	CASTPGGASGRGYNEQFF
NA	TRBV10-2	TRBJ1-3	CASTHAGTSGNTIYF
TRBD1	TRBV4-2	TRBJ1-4	CASSLGQGPATNEKLFF
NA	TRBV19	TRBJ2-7	CASSIVGSYEQYF
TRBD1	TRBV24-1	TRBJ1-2	CATSASTTGIDYGYTF
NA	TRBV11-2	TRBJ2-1	CASSFQRGNEQFF
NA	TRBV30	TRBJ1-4	CAWSVPGGFNEKLFF
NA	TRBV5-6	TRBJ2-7	CASSLGQLREQYF
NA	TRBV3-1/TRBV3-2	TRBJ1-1	CASSQRRRGGAFF
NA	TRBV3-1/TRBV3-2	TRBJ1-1	CASSQAVNTEAFF
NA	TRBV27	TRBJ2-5	CASRQRPRTNVQETQYF
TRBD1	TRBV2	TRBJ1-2	CASARDSSPYGYTF